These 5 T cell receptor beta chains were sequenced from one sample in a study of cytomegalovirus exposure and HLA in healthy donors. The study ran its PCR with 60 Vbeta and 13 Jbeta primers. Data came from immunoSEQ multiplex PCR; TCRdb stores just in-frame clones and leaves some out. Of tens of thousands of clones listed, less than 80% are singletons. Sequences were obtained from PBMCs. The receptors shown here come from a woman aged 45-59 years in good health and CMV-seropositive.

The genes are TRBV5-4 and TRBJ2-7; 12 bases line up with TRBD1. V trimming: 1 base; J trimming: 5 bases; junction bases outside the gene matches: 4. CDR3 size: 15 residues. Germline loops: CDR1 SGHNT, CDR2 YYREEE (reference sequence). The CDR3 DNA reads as TGTGCCAGCAGCTTGTCGGGACAGGGGGCCCACGAGCAGTACTTC. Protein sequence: CASSLSGQGAHEQYF.

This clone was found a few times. For the CDR3, the DNA is TGTGCCAGCAGGGTCGGCGGCAATGAGCAGTTCTTC. Amino acids: CASRVGGNEQFF. This chain links TRBV28 with TRBJ2-1; D remains unclear. The V gene's germline CDR1 is MDHEN and CDR2 SYDVKM. V was shortened by 6 bases and J by 6 bases, with 9 bases between the two germline ends. CDR3 length equals 12 residues.

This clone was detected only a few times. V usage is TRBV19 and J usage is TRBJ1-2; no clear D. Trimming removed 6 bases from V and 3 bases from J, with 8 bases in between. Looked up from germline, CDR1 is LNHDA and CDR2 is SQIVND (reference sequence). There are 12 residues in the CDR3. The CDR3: CASRYSYYGYTF. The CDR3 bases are TGTGCCAGTAGATACAGCTACTATGGCTACACCTTC.

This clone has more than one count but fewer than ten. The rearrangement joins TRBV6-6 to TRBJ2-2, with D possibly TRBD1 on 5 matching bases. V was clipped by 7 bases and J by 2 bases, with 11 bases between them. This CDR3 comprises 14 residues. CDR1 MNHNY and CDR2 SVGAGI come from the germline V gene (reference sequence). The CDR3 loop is CASKAGLNTGELFF. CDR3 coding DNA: TGTGCCAGCAAAGCAGGGCTAAACACCGGGGAGCTGTTTTTT.

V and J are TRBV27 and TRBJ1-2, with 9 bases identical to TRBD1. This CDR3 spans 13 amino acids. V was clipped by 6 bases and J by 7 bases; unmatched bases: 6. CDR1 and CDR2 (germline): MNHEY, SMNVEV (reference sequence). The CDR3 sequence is CASSPGTGLGYTF. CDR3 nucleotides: TGTGCCAGCAGCCCGGGGACAGGGCTTGGCTACACCTTC.